The entry below gives a single T cell receptor beta chain sequence along with its context. Its antigen is not identified. TCRdb's copy holds only in-frame clones and misses some; the assay was immunoSEQ multiplex PCR. The data show about 46,000 clones, roughly 84% seen once. Germline CDR1 reads SGHRS; CDR2 reads YFSETQ. The CDR3 runs to 14 residues. The V end was cut by 0 bases, the J end by 5 bases, with 11 bases between. The data were obtained in a study of OX40 agonist ivuxolimab in advanced cancers. On the study more broadly: Patients in the trial were receiving intravenous ivuxolimab every 2 weeks, at doses of 0.01 to 10 mg/kg. People who had prior anti-PD-1, anti-PD-L1 or anti-CTLA-4 therapy could take part, and 40% had some. Partial responses, seen in three patients, involved one hepatocellular carcinoma and two cutaneous melanomas.

Broader study findings: Still undetermined is the antigen specificity of the expanded peripheral T cells.

The TCR was taken from an adult with an advanced solid tumor such as melanoma, head and neck, liver or kidney cancer. Sequencing was performed on CD4+ or CD8+ T cells sorted from blood, taken in a trial of the OX40 agonist ivuxolimab. This chain connects TRBV5-1 to TRBJ1-1; no firm D call. In nucleotides, the CDR3 is TGCGCCAGCAGCTTGGACAATCGGGGAACTGAAGCTTTCTTT. It codes for CASSLDNRGTEAFF.